Listed here is a single TCR beta chain. Its antigen remains unidentified. Per-base quality was not reported, and no clone a single base away is much larger than it. Per the germline V gene, SNHLY is the CDR1 and FYNNEI is the CDR2. Unmatched junction bases come to 8, with V trimmed by 5 bases and J by 5 bases. From its cysteine to its phenylalanine, the CDR3 spans 14 amino acids. Solely the CDR3 DNA is kept, with 42 bases framed from the first base. The immunoSEQ Assay, a bias-controlled multiplex PCR, was used to amplify TCRbeta CDR3 regions from genomic DNA. The authors processed their data as follows. Within the assay, amplification of reference gene primers was used to estimate how many nucleated cells each sample contained. To quantify the absolute abundance of each unique TCRbeta CDR3 rearrangement, sequence reads were collapsed and filtered. For each sample, productive Simpson clonality was calculated by taking the square root of Simpson's diversity index across productive rearrangements. TCRdb holds this immuneACCESS table with in-frame rearrangements only. Some clones are missing; in checked studies, unresolved V genes explain under half, and the rest has no known cause. V and J calls plus clone size are reproduced from that table; the DNA served to infer D and trimming. Present in this sample are about 140,000 clones, 87% of which were seen just once. The ten largest account for 5% of the sample.

This entry is derived from a study of blood T cell repertoires in COVID-19 (dated by TCRdb to between 2020 and 2021). Context from the whole study: The collaborator samples originated in the United States, Italy and Spain and spanned the acute and convalescent phases of COVID-19. Sample metadata almost always included a de-identified subject ID, COVID-19 status, age in years and sex. The prospective study material was composed of cDNA or gDNA derived from T cells, B-cell-depleted T cells, or PBMCs. The samples were drawn from the first 160 participants of the ongoing ImmuneRACE study and from over a thousand subjects provided by 6 global collaborators. Where available, HLA class I and class II types were taken from metadata supplied by the sample provider and were not determined by assay-based typing. Deeply sampled blood TCRbeta repertoires from subjects exposed to, actively infected with, or recovered from COVID-19 were included in the dataset. The repertoires were made available in a free public database intended to serve as a resource for research on the immune response to SARS-CoV-2.

The study at large found these results: Clinical and demographic metadata were provided uncurated, with the amount varying by source and participant.

Each collaborating institution followed its own protocols to collect whole blood in K2EDTA tubes. For TCRbeta analysis, collaborators shipped samples in one of three forms: frozen whole blood, isolated PBMCs, or DNA extracted from either of those sample types. The TCR was taken from a human donor in a cohort sampled during active COVID-19. Sequenced sample: peripheral blood. The sequence joins TRBV2 to TRBJ1-1, with 7 central nucleotides matching TRBD1. The CDR3: CASSTQGVGTEAFF. The DNA sequence follows: TGTGCCAGCAGTACCCAGGGGGTAGGTACTGAAGCTTTCTTT. Reference TRBV2 and TRBJ1-1 proteins supply the regions before and after the CDR3; the full variable domain is: EPEVTQTPSHQVTQMGQEVILRCVPISNHLYFYWYRQILGQKVEFLVSFYNNEISEKSEIFDDQFSVERPDGSNFTLKIRSTKLEDSAMYFCASSTQGVGTEAFFGQGTRLTVV.